Below, one TCR beta chain is given with its context. What it binds is unknown. The sample is drawn from a study of memory CD4+ T cells and cytomegalovirus serostatus. The data were produced by immunoSEQ multiplex PCR, yet TCRdb's version contains in-frame clones alone and is incomplete. The sample lists approximately 26,000 clones, about 80% occurring once. Regarding the study as a whole: Of 150 to 200 reported CMV TCRbeta sequences, roughly 70 were found in memory CD4+ repertoires. CMV serostatus prediction reached median AUC about 0.96, or 0.93 with US-trained model.

The sort gate was single viable CD3+CD4+CD8-CD45RO+ cells for memory CD4+ T cells. CD4+ T cells were isolated by positive magnetic selection. The CDR3 covers 14 residues. V was trimmed by 8 bases and J by 0 bases, leaving 14 bases between them. The V gene's germline CDR1 is WSHSY and CDR2 SAAADI. The chain couples TRBV10-2 to TRBJ2-7; D is uncertain. The clonotype was recovered from an adult in good health and CMV-seronegative. The sequencing sample was made of memory CD4+ T cells from blood. The CDR3 DNA follows: TGCGCCAGCGCCAGAAAAGGTAACTCCTACGAGCAGTACTTC. This translates into CASARKGNSYEQYF.